This is a list of T cell receptor beta chains from one sample in a study of cytomegalovirus exposure and HLA in healthy donors. Sequenced by immunoSEQ multiplex PCR; TCRdb stores in-frame clones only, minus some. In the table there are 70,000 to 90,000 clones, approximately 70% of which are singletons. Sequences were obtained from PBMCs. The receptors come from a man aged 40-55 years in good health and CMV-seropositive. Both conserved end residues are part of each CDR3. D genes are given only for firm matches. Clone size is not always given. Where it is, it says once, few, many or a class for expanded clones.

TRBD2 | . | TRBJ2-1 | TRBV7-8 | TGTGCCAGCAGCTTAGAAGCGGGGGGTACCTACAATGAGCAGTTCTTC | CASSLEAGGTYNEQFF
. | once | TRBJ2-5 | TRBV18 | TGTGCCAGCTCACCAGGACAAACCCAAGAGACCCAGTACTTC | CASSPGQTQETQYF
. | . | TRBJ2-1 | TRBV29-1 | TGCAGCGTTGCTAACAATGAGCAGTTCTTC | CSVANNEQFF
. | . | TRBJ1-1 | TRBV7-9 | TGTGCCAGCAGCTCAAGCCCAAGTCGAGCTTTCTTT | CASSSSPSRAFF
TRBD1 | . | TRBJ2-7 | TRBV9 | TGTGCCAGCAGCGTAGGGACAGGGGGCAGCTACGAGCAGTACTTC | CASSVGTGGSYEQYF
TRBD1 | . | TRBJ2-7 | TRBV10-2 | TGCGCCAGCAGGGCCCCGGACAGGGGCAGAGGCGAGCAGTACTTC | CASRAPDRGRGEQYF
TRBD1 | . | TRBJ2-4 | TRBV6-5 | TGTGCCAGCAGTTACAAGGGACAGGACATTCAGTACTTC | CASSYKGQDIQYF
. | . | TRBJ1-1 | TRBV5-1 | TGCGCCAGCAGCTTCCGGGACACTGGTGAAGCTTTCTTT | CASSFRDTGEAFF
. | . | TRBJ2-7 | TRBV5-1 | TGCGCCAGCAGCTTGGGATGGGACTCCTACGAGGAGTACTTC | CASSLGWDSYEEYF
. | . | TRBJ1-2 | TRBV7-2 | TGTGCCAGCGGACAAGACCGAAACTATGGCTACACCTTC | CASGQDRNYGYTF
. | once | TRBJ1-6 | TRBV27 | TGTGCCAGCAGACCTCCTCGGGGAGGGGCTTCACCCCTCCACTTT | CASRPPRGGASPLHF
. | . | TRBJ1-3 | TRBV19 | TGTGCCAGTAGTAAAAGGGGGAGAAACACCATATATTTT | CASSKRGRNTIYF
. | . | TRBJ1-4 | TRBV15 | TGTGCCACCAGCAGAGCAGGTTCTAATGAAAAACTGTTTTTT | CATSRAGSNEKLFF
. | . | TRBJ2-7 | TRBV9 | TGTGCCAGCAGCCCCGCCCCCCGGCGGGTCCACGAGCAGTACTTC | CASSPAPRRVHEQYF
. | . | TRBJ1-1 | TRBV30 | TGTGCCTGGAGTATACAGGGTTACACTGAAGCTTTCTTT | CAWSIQGYTEAFF
. | . | TRBJ2-7 | TRBV6-5 | TGTGCCAGCAAAACAGGCTACGAGCAGTACTTC | CASKTGYEQYF
TRBD1 | . | TRBJ2-5 | TRBV7-9 | TGTGCCAGCAGCCGGGACAGGGGGCAAGAGACCCAGTACTTC | CASSRDRGQETQYF
. | . | TRBJ1-4 | TRBV19 | TGTGCCAGTAGTATCCGGTTGGATGAAAAACTGTTTTTT | CASSIRLDEKLFF
TRBD2 | . | TRBJ2-1 | TRBV29-1 | TGCAGCGTTGAGCTGGCGGGGGGGCTTCGAGAGCAGTTCTTC | CSVELAGGLREQFF
. | few | TRBJ2-7 | TRBV5-6 | TGTGCCAGCAGCTTGGGTTGGTCCTACGAGCAGTACTTC | CASSLGWSYEQYF
TRBD1 | . | TRBJ1-1 | TRBV6-5 | TGTGCCAGCACCCTGGACAGGGACACTGAAGCTTTCTTT | CASTLDRDTEAFF
. | . | TRBJ2-7 | TRBV6-6 | TGTGCCAGCAGTCTTCTAGGAGACTACGAGCAGTACTTC | CASSLLGDYEQYF
TRBD1 | few | TRBJ1-2 | TRBV5-1 | TGCGCCAGCAGCCAAGGGACAGGGGAAGGCTACACCTTC | CASSQGTGEGYTF
. | . | TRBJ2-7 | TRBV6-5 | TGTGCCAGCAGAGCGGACCCCTACGAGCAGTACTTC | CASRADPYEQYF
. | few | TRBJ1-5 | TRBV7-2 | TGTGCCAGCAGCCCGGGACATAGCAATCAGCCCCAGCATTTT | CASSPGHSNQPQHF
TRBD1 | . | TRBJ1-1 | TRBV28 | TGTGCCAGCAGTTGGGGACAGGGGGCGAGGGAAGCTTTCTTT | CASSWGQGAREAFF
. | . | TRBJ1-1 | TRBV29-1 | TGCAGCGTTGAACCCCGGCAGGGGAACACTGAAGCTTTCTTT | CSVEPRQGNTEAFF
TRBD1 | . | TRBJ2-7 | TRBV19 | TGTGCCAGTAGTGCATGGACAGGGGACGAGCAGTACTTC | CASSAWTGDEQYF
TRBD2 | . | TRBJ2-1 | TRBV10-3 | TGTGCCATCAGTGCGGGTAGCGGGGGCCCATCCTCCTACAATGAGCAGTTCTTC | CAISAGSGGPSSYNEQFF
. | . | TRBJ1-2 | TRBV7-8 | TGTGCCAGCAGCTTAGGAGGGGGTACTAACTATGGCTACACCTTC | CASSLGGGTNYGYTF
. | . | TRBJ2-7 | TRBV5-8 | TGTGCCAGCAGCTTTCGACTGAGCTCCTACGAGCAGTACTTC | CASSFRLSSYEQYF
TRBD1 | . | TRBJ2-7 | TRBV5-4 | TGTGCCAGCAGGACAGGGGGGAAAGAGGACGAGCAGTACTTC | CASRTGGKEDEQYF
TRBD1 | . | TRBJ2-5 | TRBV7-2 | TGTGCCAGCAGCTCACTCTGGACAGGAATCCTCCAAGAGACCCAGTACTTC | CASSSLWTGILQETQYF
. | . | TRBJ1-4 | TRBV15 | TGTGCCACCAGCCGGCAAGGGGAACTCAATGAAAAACTGTTTTTT | CATSRQGELNEKLFF
TRBD2 | . | TRBJ2-3 | TRBV4-2 | TGTGCCAGCAGCCAACCCCCCACTAGCGGGGGCGCAGATACGCAGTATTTT | CASSQPPTSGGADTQYF
. | . | TRBJ2-7 | TRBV2 | TGTGCCAGCAGTGAACGACAGGTCCAGTACTTC | CASSERQVQYF
. | . | TRBJ2-5 | TRBV15 | TGTGCCACCAGCAGATCTCAAGAGACCCAGTACTTC | CATSRSQETQYF
. | . | TRBJ2-2 | TRBV6-4 | TGTGCCAGCAGTGAAGAGGTGGCCGGGGAGCTGTTTTTT | CASSEEVAGELFF
TRBD2 | few | TRBJ2-3 | TRBV15 | TGTGCCACCAGCAGAGATCCGGGGGGTGCAACAGATACGCAGTATTTT | CATSRDPGGATDTQYF
. | once | TRBJ2-1 | TRBV5-6 | TGTGCCAGCAGCTTGCGAGGGAGCTCCTACAATGAGCAGTTCTTC | CASSLRGSSYNEQFF
. | . | TRBJ2-2 | TRBV28 | TGTGCCAGCAGTTCTCGCGCGTTCTCCACCGGGGAGCTGTTTTTT | CASSSRAFSTGELFF
TRBD2 | . | TRBJ2-3 | TRBV7-9 | TGTGCCAGCAGCTTCCAGACTAGCGGGACTGGCACAGATACGCAGTATTTT | CASSFQTSGTGTDTQYF
. | few | TRBJ1-3 | TRBV18 | TGTGCCAGCTCACAACGTCTCCCGGGGGACACCATATATTTT | CASSQRLPGDTIYF
TRBD1 | . | TRBJ1-6 | TRBV5-1 | TGCGCCAGCAGCAGATGGACAGGGGGCGATTCACCCCTCCACTTT | CASSRWTGGDSPLHF
. | . | TRBJ1-5 | TRBV4-3 | TGCGCCAGCAGCCAAAGGAGAGGTCAGCCCCAGCATTTT | CASSQRRGQPQHF
. | . | TRBJ2-3 | TRBV29-1 | TGCAGCGTTGAAGTGGGCGGCACAGATACGCAGTATTTT | CSVEVGGTDTQYF
. | few | TRBJ1-3 | TRBV2 | TGTGCCAGCGGAGCGGGGCACACCATATATTTT | CASGAGHTIYF
. | . | TRBJ1-2 | TRBV9 | TGTGCCAGCAGCGTAGTGGAAGGGGTTCGGGTCACCTTC | CASSVVEGVRVTF
TRBD2 | . | TRBJ2-2 | TRBV7-9 | TGTGCCAGCAGCTTACTAGCGGGGGGCACCGGGGAGCTGTTTTTT | CASSLLAGGTGELFF
TRBD2 | . | TRBJ2-5 | TRBV5-1 | TGCGCCAGCAGCTTTTCTTTAGCGGGGACTGAGACCCAGTACTTC | CASSFSLAGTETQYF
TRBD1 | . | TRBJ2-3 | TRBV5-4 | TGTGCCAGCAGCTTGGCCCAACGGACAGGGCGTCCAGATACGCAGTATTTT | CASSLAQRTGRPDTQYF
TRBD1 | . | TRBJ2-7 | TRBV4-2 | TGTGCCAGCAGCCATGAACCGGGACAGGGGAGCGAGCAGTACTTC | CASSHEPGQGSEQYF
TRBD2 | . | TRBJ2-7 | TRBV7-9 | TGTGCCAGCAGCCCTAGCGGGGGCAACAAGCAGTACTTC | CASSPSGGNKQYF
. | . | TRBJ2-1 | TRBV7-9 | TGTGCCAGCAGCTTAGTGTCTGTGAATGAGCAGTTCTTC | CASSLVSVNEQFF
TRBD2 | . | TRBJ2-7 | TRBV7-6 | TGTGCCAGCAGCGCCACAGCGGGGGGGGCCTACGAGCAGTACTTC | CASSATAGGAYEQYF